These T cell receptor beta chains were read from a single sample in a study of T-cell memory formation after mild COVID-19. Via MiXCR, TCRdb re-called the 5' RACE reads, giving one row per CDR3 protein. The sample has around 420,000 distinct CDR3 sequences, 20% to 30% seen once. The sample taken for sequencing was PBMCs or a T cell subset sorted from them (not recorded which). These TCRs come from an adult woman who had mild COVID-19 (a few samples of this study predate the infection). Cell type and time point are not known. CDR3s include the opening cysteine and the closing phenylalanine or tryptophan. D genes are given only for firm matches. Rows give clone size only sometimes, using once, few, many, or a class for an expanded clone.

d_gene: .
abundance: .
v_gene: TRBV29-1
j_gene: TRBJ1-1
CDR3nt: TGCAGCGTTGAAGGACCTGAAGCTTTCTTT
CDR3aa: CSVEGPEAFF

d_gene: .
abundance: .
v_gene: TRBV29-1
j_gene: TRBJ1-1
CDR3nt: TGCAGCGTTGTCCAGAACACTGAAGCTTTCTTT
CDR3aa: CSVVQNTEAFF

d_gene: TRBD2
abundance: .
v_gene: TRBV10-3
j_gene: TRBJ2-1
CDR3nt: TGTGCCATCAGTGCCTCGACTAGCGGCCTTAGAGGCAATGAGCAGTTCTTC
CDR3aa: CAISASTSGLRGNEQFF

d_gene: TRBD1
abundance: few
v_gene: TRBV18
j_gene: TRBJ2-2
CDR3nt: TGTGCCAGCTCACCCCGGGGACAGGTGAACACCGGGGAGCTGTTTTTT
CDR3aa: CASSPRGQVNTGELFF

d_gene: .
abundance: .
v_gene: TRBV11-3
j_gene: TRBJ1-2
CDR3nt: TGTGCCAGCAGCTCGGAGTCGTTTTCTAACTATGGCTACACCTTC
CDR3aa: CASSSESFSNYGYTF

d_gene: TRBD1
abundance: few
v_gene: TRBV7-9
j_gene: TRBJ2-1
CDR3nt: TGTGCCAGCAGCGGAGACAGGGTCACGTTTAATGAGCAGTTCTTC
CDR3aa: CASSGDRVTFNEQFF

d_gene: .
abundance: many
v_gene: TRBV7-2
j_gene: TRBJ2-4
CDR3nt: TGTGCCAGCAGCTTACCTGGAGTAGTAGCCAAAAACATTCAGTACTTC
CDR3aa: CASSLPGVVAKNIQYF

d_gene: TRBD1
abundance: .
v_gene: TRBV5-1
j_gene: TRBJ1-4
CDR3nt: TGCGCCAGCAGCGGGGGACAGGGGCAAGCTAATGAAAAACTGTTTTTT
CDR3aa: CASSGGQGQANEKLFF

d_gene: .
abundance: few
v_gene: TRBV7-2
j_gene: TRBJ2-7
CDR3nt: TGTGCCAGCAGCGCCCGGGACACGGGTTCCTACGAGCAGTACTTC
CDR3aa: CASSARDTGSYEQYF

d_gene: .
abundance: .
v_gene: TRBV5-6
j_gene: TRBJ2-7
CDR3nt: TGTGCCAGCAGCTTGGGGATGGCTTCGAGCTCCTACGAGCAGTACTTC
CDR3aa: CASSLGMASSSYEQYF

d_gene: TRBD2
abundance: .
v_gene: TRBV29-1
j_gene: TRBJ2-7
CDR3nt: TGCAGCGTTGTAACTAGCGGCTCCTACGAGCAGTACTTC
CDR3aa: CSVVTSGSYEQYF

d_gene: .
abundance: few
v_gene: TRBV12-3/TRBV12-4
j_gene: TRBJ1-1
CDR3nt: TGTGCCAGCAGTTTTTTGGTGAACACTGAAGCTTTCTTT
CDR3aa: CASSFLVNTEAFF

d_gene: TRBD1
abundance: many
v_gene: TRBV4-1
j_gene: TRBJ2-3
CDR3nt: TGCGCCAGCAGCCAGACAGGGTTAGGTACAGATACGCAGTATTTT
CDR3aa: CASSQTGLGTDTQYF

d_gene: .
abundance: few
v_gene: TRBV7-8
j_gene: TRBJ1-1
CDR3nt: TGTGCCAGCAGCTTAGGGGGTGGTGTGGGCACTGAAGCTTTCTTT
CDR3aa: CASSLGGGVGTEAFF

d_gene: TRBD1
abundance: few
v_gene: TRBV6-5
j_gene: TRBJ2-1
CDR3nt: TGTGCCAGCAGGGACAGGGTTCCCTACAATGAGCAGTTCTTC
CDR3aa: CASRDRVPYNEQFF

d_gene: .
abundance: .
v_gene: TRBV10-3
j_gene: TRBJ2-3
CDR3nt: TGTGCCATCAGTGGACTAGAGGGGGGCACAGATACGCAGTATTTT
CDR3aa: CAISGLEGGTDTQYF

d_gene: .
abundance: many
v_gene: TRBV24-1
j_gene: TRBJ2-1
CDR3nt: TGTGCCACCAGTGACCCCGACAGGGAGGCGAGTGAGCAGTTCTTC
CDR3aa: CATSDPDREASEQFF

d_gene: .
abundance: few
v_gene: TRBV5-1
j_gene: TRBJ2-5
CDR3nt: TGCGCCAGCAGCCCCCGTACCTCCCGATGGGTGGAGACCCAGTACTTC
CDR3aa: CASSPRTSRWVETQYF

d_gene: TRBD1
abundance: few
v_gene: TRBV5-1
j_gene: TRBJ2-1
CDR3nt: TGCGCCAGCAGCTGGGGACAGGGCTACAATGAGCAGTTCTTC
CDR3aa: CASSWGQGYNEQFF

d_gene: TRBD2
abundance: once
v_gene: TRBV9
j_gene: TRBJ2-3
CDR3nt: TGTGCCAGCAGCGTAGGTCTAGCGGGGGACACAGATACGCAGTATTTT
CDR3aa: CASSVGLAGDTDTQYF

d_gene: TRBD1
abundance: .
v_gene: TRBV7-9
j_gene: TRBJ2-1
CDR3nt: TGTGCCAGCAGCCAGGGGGCGGGCCCTCTCTACAATGAGCAGTTCTTC
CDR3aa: CASSQGAGPLYNEQFF

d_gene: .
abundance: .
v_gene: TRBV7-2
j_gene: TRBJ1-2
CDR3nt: TGTGCCAGCAGCTTAGATACCGACAACTATGGCTACACCTTC
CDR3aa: CASSLDTDNYGYTF

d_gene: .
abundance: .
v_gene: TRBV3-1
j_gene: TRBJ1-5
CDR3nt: TGTGCCAGCAGCCAAGAGTTAGGAAACCCTCAGCCCCAGCATTTT
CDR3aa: CASSQELGNPQPQHF

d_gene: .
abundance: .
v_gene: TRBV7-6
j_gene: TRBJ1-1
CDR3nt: TGTGCCAGCAGCCGCGGGGTGGGGAACACTGAAGCTTTCTTT
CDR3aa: CASSRGVGNTEAFF

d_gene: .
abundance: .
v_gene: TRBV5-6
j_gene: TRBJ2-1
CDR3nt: TGTGCCAGCAGCTTCGCTTATGTCGGCCACAATGAGCAGTTCTTC
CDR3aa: CASSFAYVGHNEQFF

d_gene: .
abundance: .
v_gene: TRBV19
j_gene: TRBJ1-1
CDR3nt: TGTGCCAGTAGTATTGGAAATGGGGCGGGGAGTCGGAACACTGAAGCTTTCTTT
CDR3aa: CASSIGNGAGSRNTEAFF

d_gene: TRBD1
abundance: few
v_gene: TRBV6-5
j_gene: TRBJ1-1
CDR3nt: TGTGCCAGCAGTGACGACAGGGGCCACACTGAAGCTTTCTTT
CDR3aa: CASSDDRGHTEAFF

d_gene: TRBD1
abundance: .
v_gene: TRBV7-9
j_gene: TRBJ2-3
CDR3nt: TGTGCCAGCAGCTTAGGTGGGGACAGGTACCATACGCAGTATTTT
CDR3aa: CASSLGGDRYHTQYF

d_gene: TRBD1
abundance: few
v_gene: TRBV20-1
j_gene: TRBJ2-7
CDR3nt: TGCAGTGCAGGGGGCCACTCCTACGAGCAGTACTTC
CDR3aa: CSAGGHSYEQYF

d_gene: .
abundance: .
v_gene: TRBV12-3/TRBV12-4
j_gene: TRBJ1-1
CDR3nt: TGTGCCAGCAGTTTAGCTCTGTACGAAGCTTTCTTT
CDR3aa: CASSLALYEAFF

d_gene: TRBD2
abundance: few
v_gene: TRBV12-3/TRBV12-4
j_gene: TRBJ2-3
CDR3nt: TGTGCCAGCAGCCCCAGCGGGAGGGTCGATTCAGATACGCAGTATTTT
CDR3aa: CASSPSGRVDSDTQYF

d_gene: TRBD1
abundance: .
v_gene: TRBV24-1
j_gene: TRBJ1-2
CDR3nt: TGTGCCACCAGTGATTCATGGGACAGCCTTTCCTACACCTTC
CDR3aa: CATSDSWDSLSYTF

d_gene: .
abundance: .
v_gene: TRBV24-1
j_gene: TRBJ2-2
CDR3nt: TGTGCCACCAGTGATGTCGGGAGGAACACCGGGGAGCTGTTTTTT
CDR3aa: CATSDVGRNTGELFF

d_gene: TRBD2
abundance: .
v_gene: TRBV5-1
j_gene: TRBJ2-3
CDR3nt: TGTGCCAGCAGCTTAACGGCGGGGGGCACAGATACGCAGTATTTT
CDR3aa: CASSLTAGGTDTQYF

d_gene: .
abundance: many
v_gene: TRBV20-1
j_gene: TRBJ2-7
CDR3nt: TGCAGTGCTAGTATTCGGGCGGACGGCTCCTACGAGCAGTACTTC
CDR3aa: CSASIRADGSYEQYF

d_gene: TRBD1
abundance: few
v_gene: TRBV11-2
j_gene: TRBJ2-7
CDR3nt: TGTGCCAGCAGCAGGCCCGGGACAGGGGTGTATCACGAGCAGTACTTC
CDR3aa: CASSRPGTGVYHEQYF

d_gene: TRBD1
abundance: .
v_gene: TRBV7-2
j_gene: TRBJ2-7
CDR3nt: TGTGCCAGCAGCTCACCGACAGGGTATGGGGTCTACGAGCAGTACTTC
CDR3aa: CASSSPTGYGVYEQYF

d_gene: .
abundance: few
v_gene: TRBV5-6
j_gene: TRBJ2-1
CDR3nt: TGTGCCAGCAGCCCGGAGGCTAACTCCTACAATGAGCAGTTCTTC
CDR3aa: CASSPEANSYNEQFF

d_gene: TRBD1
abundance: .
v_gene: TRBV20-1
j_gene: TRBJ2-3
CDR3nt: TGCAGTGCTAGTACAGGGGAGACAGATACGCAGTATTTT
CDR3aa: CSASTGETDTQYF

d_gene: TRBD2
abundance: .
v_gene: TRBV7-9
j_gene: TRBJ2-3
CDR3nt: TGTGCCAGCAGCTTAAGGGTGACTAGCGGGTCAGATACGCAGTATTTT
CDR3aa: CASSLRVTSGSDTQYF

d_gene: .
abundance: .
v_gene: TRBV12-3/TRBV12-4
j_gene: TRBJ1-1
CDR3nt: TGTGCCAGCAGCCCCGTAGTCACTGAAGCTTTCTTT
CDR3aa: CASSPVVTEAFF

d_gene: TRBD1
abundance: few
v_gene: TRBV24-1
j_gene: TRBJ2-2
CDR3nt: TGTGCCACCAGTGATCCAGTCGGCGACAGGGGAAACACCGGGGAGCTGTTTTTT
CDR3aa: CATSDPVGDRGNTGELFF

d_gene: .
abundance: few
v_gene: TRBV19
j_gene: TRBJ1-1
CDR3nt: TGTGCCAGTAGTATCCCAGGGGTGAGCACTGAAGCTTTCTTT
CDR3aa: CASSIPGVSTEAFF

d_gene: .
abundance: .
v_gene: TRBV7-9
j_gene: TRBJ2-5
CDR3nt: TGTGCCAGCAGCTCCCCCTCGGGGTTCAGTGGAGAGACCCAGTACTTC
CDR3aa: CASSSPSGFSGETQYF

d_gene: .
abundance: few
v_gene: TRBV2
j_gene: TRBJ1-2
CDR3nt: TGTGCCAGCGGGGGGGGATGGTATGGCTACACCTTC
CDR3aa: CASGGGWYGYTF

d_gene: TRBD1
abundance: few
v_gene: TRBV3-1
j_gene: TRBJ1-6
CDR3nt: TGTGCCAGCAGCCGTCGTACAGGGGGACTATCACCCCTCCACTTT
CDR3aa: CASSRRTGGLSPLHF

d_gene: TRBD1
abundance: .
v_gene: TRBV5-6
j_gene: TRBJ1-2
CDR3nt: TGTGCCAGCAGCATTTTCACCGGGACAGCCCTGACCTATGGCTACACCTTC
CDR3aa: CASSIFTGTALTYGYTF

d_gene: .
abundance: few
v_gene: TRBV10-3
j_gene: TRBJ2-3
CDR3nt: TGTGCCATCAGTGGCCCCGGAGGAAGCACAGATACGCAGTATTTT
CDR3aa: CAISGPGGSTDTQYF

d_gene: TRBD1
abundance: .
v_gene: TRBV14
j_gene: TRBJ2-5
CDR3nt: TGTGCCAGCAGCGGACAGGCGGGAGAGACCCAGTACTTC
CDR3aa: CASSGQAGETQYF

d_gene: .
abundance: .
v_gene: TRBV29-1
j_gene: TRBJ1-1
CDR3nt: TGCAGCGTTGATCCATGGGGGGGGACTCTGAACACTGAAGCTTTCTTT
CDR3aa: CSVDPWGGTLNTEAFF